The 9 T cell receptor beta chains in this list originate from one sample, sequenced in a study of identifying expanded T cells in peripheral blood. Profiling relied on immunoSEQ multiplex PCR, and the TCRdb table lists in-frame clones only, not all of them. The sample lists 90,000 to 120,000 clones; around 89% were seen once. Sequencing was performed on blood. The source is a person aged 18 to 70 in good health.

CDR3 sequence reads: CASSGRDFDGYTF. In DNA form, the CDR3 reads TGTGCCAGCTCAGGCAGGGACTTTGATGGCTACACCTTC. The rearrangement joins TRBV18 to TRBJ1-2; possibly TRBD1 for D (5 bases). Between the trimmed V and J ends, which lost 5 bases and 6 bases, there was a span of 13 bases. CDR1 and CDR2 (germline): KGHSH, LQKENI. CDR3 length equals 13 residues.

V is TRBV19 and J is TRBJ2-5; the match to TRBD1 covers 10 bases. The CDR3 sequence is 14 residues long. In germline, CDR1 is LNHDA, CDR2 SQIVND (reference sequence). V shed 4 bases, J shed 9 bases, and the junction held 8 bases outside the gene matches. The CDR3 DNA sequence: TGTGCCAGTAGTACCGACAGGGGGCGGGGGTCCCAGTACTTC. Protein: CASSTDRGRGSQYF.

The CDR3 reads CASSDSGGAPDTQYF. Here the CDR3 DNA reads TGTGCCAGCAGCGATAGCGGGGGGGCCCCGGATACGCAGTATTTT. The gene calls are TRBV9 and TRBJ2-3; TRBD2 aligns across 11 bases. The CDR3 runs 15 residues. Trimming at V came to 3 bases and at J to 6 bases, leaving 6 bases not matched to a gene. Germline V gene data show CDR1 as SGDLS and CDR2 as YYNGEE. Full variable domain (missing parts from reference TRBV9 and TRBJ2-3): DSGVTQTPKHLITATGQRVTLRCSPRSGDLSVYWYQQSLDQGLQFLIQYYNGEERAKGNILERFSAQQFPDLHSELNLSSLELGDSALYFCASSDSGGAPDTQYFGPGTRLTVL.

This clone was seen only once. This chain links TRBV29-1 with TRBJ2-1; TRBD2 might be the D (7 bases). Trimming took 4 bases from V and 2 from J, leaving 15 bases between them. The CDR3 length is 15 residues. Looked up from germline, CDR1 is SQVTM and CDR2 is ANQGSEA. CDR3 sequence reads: CSVVGGTSPYNEQFF. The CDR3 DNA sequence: TGCAGCGTTGTGGGGGGGACATCCCCCTACAATGAGCAGTTCTTC.

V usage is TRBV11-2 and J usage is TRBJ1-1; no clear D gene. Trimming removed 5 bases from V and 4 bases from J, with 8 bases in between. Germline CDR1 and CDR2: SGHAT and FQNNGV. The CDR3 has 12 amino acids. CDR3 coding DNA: TGTGCCAGCAGCCCTAGGCCCACTGAAGCTTTCTTT. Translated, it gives CASSPRPTEAFF.

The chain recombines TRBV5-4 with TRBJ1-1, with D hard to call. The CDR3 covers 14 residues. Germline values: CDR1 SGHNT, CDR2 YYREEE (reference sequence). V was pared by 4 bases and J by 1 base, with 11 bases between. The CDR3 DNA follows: TGTGCCAGCAGCCCCTCGTGGGGGAACACTGAAGCTTTCTTT. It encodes CASSPSWGNTEAFF.

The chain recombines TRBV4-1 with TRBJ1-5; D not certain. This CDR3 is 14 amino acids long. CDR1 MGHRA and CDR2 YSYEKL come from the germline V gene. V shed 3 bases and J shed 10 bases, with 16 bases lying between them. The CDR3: CASSHSETLQPQHF. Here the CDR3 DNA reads TGCGCCAGCAGCCACTCAGAGACCCTCCAACCCCAGCATTTT.

The CDR3, as DNA: TGTGCCAGCAGTTCACAGGGGGATGGCTACACCTTC. Its translation is CASSSQGDGYTF. The chain links TRBV6-6 to TRBJ1-2; 8 bases map to TRBD1. This CDR3 region has 12 residues. Germline CDR1 reads MNHNY; CDR2 reads SVGAGI (reference sequence). The ends lost 4 bases at V and 6 bases at J; junction bases unmatched: 1.

In nucleotides, the CDR3 is TGCGCCAGCAGTGGGGAACGTTTCCTCTACAATGAGCAGTTCTTC. This encodes CASSGERFLYNEQFF. The chain employs TRBV10-2 and TRBJ2-1, with D uncertain. Germline V lookup: CDR1 WSHSY, CDR2 SAAADI. V shed 4 bases and J shed 3 bases, with 13 bases lying between them. The CDR3 consists of 15 residues.